Presented here are 25 T cell receptor beta chains from one specimen sequenced in a study of shared clonotypes between healthy human individuals. Data came from immunoSEQ multiplex PCR; TCRdb stores just in-frame clones and leaves some out. The data hold about 2.4 million clones, with approximately 93% observed a single time. Sequenced: naive CD4+ T cells from PBMCs. Subset meaning: CD45RA+ positively selected. The receptors stem from a man between 18 and 29 years old in good health. Some clones in this sample may be carry-over from other donors' samples.

This sequence joins TRBV4-1 and TRBJ2-7; 9 nucleotides line up with TRBD1. This CDR3 is 14 amino acids long. The V gene end was trimmed by 6 bases and the J gene end by 4 bases; junction bases not matched to a gene: 7. Germline CDR1 and CDR2: MGHRA and YSYEKL. Here the CDR3 reads CASRALGQGYEQYF. The CDR3 DNA reads as TGCGCCAGCAGGGCTTTAGGACAGGGGTACGAGCAGTACTTC.

The V call is TRBV4-1, the J call TRBJ2-7, with 10 bases matching TRBD2. V was clipped by 4 bases and J by 7 bases; unmatched bases: 10. The germline V gene encodes CDR1 MGHRA and CDR2 YSYEKL. This CDR3 is built from 15 residues. The CDR3 loop reads CASSRGLAVAGEQYF. The CDR3 region has the DNA TGCGCCAGCAGCCGTGGACTAGCGGTAGCGGGGGAGCAGTACTTC.

The chain couples TRBV15 to TRBJ1-1; D unresolved. Between the trimmed V and J ends, which lost 4 bases and 4 bases, there was a span of 7 bases. CDR3 size: 12 residues. Germline CDR1 LNHNV, CDR2 YYDKDF (reference sequence). The CDR3 protein is CATSIGVTEAFF. CDR3 bases: TGTGCCACCAGCATCGGGGTCACTGAAGCTTTCTTT.

V usage is TRBV7-8 and J usage is TRBJ1-1, with D unclear. V was pared by 5 bases and J by 3 bases, with 10 bases between. In germline, CDR1 is SGHVS, CDR2 FQNEAQ. This CDR3 comprises 13 residues. DNA for the CDR3: TGTGCCAGCAGCCTCCTGCGTGACACTGAAGCTTTCTTT. This codes for CASSLLRDTEAFF.

The rearrangement uses TRBV28 and TRBJ1-5, with TRBD1 as a possible D gene (5 bases). With 6 bases removed from V and 2 bases from J, the gap between germline ends came to 11 bases. The CDR3 runs to 14 residues. From germline, CDR1 is MDHEN and CDR2 SYDVKM. CDR3 DNA: TGTGCCAGCAGGCCCGGGGGAGGCAATCAGCCCCAGCATTTT. Translation gives CASRPGGGNQPQHF. The full variable domain, completed using reference TRBV28 and TRBJ1-5, is DVKVTQSSRYLVKRTGEKVFLECVQDMDHENMFWYRQDPGLGLRLIYFSYDVKMKEKGDIPEGYSVSREKKERFSLILESASTNQTSMYLCASRPGGGNQPQHFGDGTRLSIL.

The DNA of the CDR3 is TGTGCCAGCTCACCACGACGGCTGATCAATGAGCAGTTCTTC. This gives the protein CASSPRRLINEQFF. The chain is built from TRBV18 and TRBJ2-1; D unclear. Germline CDR1 reads KGHSH; CDR2 reads LQKENI. V was clipped by 1 base and J by 6 bases, with 10 bases between them. The CDR3 has 14 amino acids. Filled out from reference TRBV18 and TRBJ2-1, the complete variable domain reads NAGVMQNPRHLVRRRGQEARLRCSPMKGHSHVYWYRQLPEEGLKFMVYLQKENIIDESGMPKERFSAEFPKEGPSILRIQQVVRGDSAAYFCASSPRRLINEQFFGPGTRLTVL.

The CDR3 coding sequence is TGTGCCAGCTCACCATCTCAGGGGGCCTACTACGAGCAGTACTTC. The encoded protein is CASSPSQGAYYEQYF. The rearrangement links TRBV18 to TRBJ2-7, with 8 bases lining up with TRBD1. Germline V gene data show CDR1 as KGHSH and CDR2 as LQKENI. V was clipped by 2 bases and J by 3 bases; unmatched bases: 6. This CDR3 spans 15 amino acids.

The genes are TRBV11-3 and TRBJ2-1, with D tentatively TRBD2 (5 bases). V lost 5 bases and J lost 14, with 22 bases in between. This CDR3 has 14 amino acids. The germline V gene has CDR1 SGHNT and CDR2 YENEEA. The CDR3 DNA reads as TGTGCCAGCAGCCACCAAGAGGGTGGAGCGACAAAGTTCTTC. It yields the protein CASSHQEGGATKFF. Full variable domain (rest looked up from reference TRBV11-3 and TRBJ2-1): EAGVVQSPRYKIIEKKQPVAFWCNPISGHNTLYWYLQNLGQGPELLIRYENEEAVDDSQLPKDRFSAERLKGVDSTLKIQPAELGDSAVYLCASSHQEGGATKFFGPGTRLTVL.

V and J are TRBV29-1 and TRBJ1-3; TRBD1 matches 7 bases. This CDR3 has 16 residues. Unmatched junction bases numbered 12, after V lost 3 bases and J lost 4 bases. Germline V gene lookup returns CDR1 SQVTM and CDR2 ANQGSEA. In nucleotides, the CDR3 is TGCAGCGTTGAGTATTTACAGGGGTTGGGAGGAAACACCATATATTTT. This codes for CSVEYLQGLGGNTIYF. The complete variable domain, with remaining parts taken from reference TRBV29-1 and TRBJ1-3, reads SAVISQKPSRDICQRGTSLTIQCQVDSQVTMMFWYRQQPGQSLTLIATANQGSEATYESGFVIDKFPISRPNLTFSTLTVSNMSPEDSSIYLCSVEYLQGLGGNTIYFGEGSWLTVV.

The J gene is TRBJ2-5, the V gene TRBV27, with D perhaps TRBD2 (8 bases). This CDR3 has 15 residues. Trimming left V 5 bases short and J 9 bases short, with 22 bases between. Germline-derived CDR1 and CDR2 are MNHEY and SMNVEV (reference sequence). In DNA, the CDR3 is TGTGCCAGCAGTCCGACAGGGACTAGTATTCTCCCCCAGTACTTC. This translates into CASSPTGTSILPQYF.

This chain links TRBV10-3 with TRBJ1-2; perhaps TRBD1 as D (6 bases). Trimming shortened V by 2 bases and J by 6 bases, and 10 bases separated the two germline ends. Germline CDR1 reads ENHRY; CDR2 reads SYGVKD. The length of the CDR3 is 13 residues. CDR3 DNA sequence: TGTGCCATCAGTGAGGGGGCAGGGGATGGCTACACCTTC. As protein: CAISEGAGDGYTF.

The V gene is TRBV7-2, the J gene TRBJ1-1; 10 nucleotides match TRBD1. The V gene's germline CDR1 is SGHTA and CDR2 FQGNSA. The CDR3 covers 16 residues. V lost 5 bases and J lost 9; bases outside the gene matches: 15. CDR3 sequence (DNA): TGTGCCAGCAGCCCCTCGATAGGACAGGGGGGAATCCAAGCTTTCTTT. As protein: CASSPSIGQGGIQAFF. Looking up the rest from reference TRBV7-2 and TRBJ1-1 gives the full variable domain: GAGVSQSPSNKVTEKGKDVELRCDPISGHTALYWYRQSLGQGLEFLIYFQGNSAPDKSGLPSDRFSAERTGGSVSTLTIQRTQQEDSAVYLCASSPSIGQGGIQAFFGQGTRLTVV.

The V gene is TRBV28, the J gene TRBJ2-1; 13 positions agree with TRBD2. The length of the CDR3 is 17 residues. Germline V lookup: CDR1 MDHEN, CDR2 SYDVKM. V gave up 6 bases and J gave up 3 bases; unmatched junction bases: 8. The CDR3 coding sequence is TGTGCCAGCAGCCGGGGACTAGCGGGGACCGTCTACAATGAGCAGTTCTTC. It yields the protein CASSRGLAGTVYNEQFF.

Points on this clone: The identical CDR3 is also encoded by other nucleotide sequences in the sample. The CDR3 loop is CSVGGGAYGYTF. CDR3 DNA sequence: TGCAGCGTTGGGGGGGGCGCTTATGGCTACACCTTC. The chain employs TRBV29-1 and TRBJ1-2; the D gene is possibly TRBD1 (6 bases). Between the trimmed V and J ends, which lost 4 bases and 5 bases, there was a span of 11 bases. The CDR3 extends over 12 amino acids. Germline V gene data show CDR1 as SQVTM and CDR2 as ANQGSEA. Together with reference TRBV29-1 and TRBJ1-2, the CDR3 gives the full variable domain: SAVISQKPSRDICQRGTSLTIQCQVDSQVTMMFWYRQQPGQSLTLIATANQGSEATYESGFVIDKFPISRPNLTFSTLTVSNMSPEDSSIYLCSVGGGAYGYTFGSGTRLTVV.

The chain is built from TRBV10-3 and TRBJ2-7, with a possible D match to TRBD2 (6 bases). V was trimmed by 4 bases and J by 4 bases, leaving 17 bases between them. This CDR3 comprises 15 residues. Germline CDR1 is ENHRY and CDR2 is SYGVKD. Written as DNA, the CDR3 is TGTGCCATCAGTGCAAGCGTTACTAGCTCTTACGAGCAGTACTTC. Translation: CAISASVTSSYEQYF.

This clone has more than one count but fewer than ten. The V and J genes are TRBV27 and TRBJ1-1; no reliable D call. Germline loops: CDR1 MNHEY, CDR2 SMNVEV (reference sequence). The germline V and J ends were trimmed by 0 bases and 5 bases, with 13 bases remaining between them. The CDR3 runs to 15 residues. The CDR3 here is CASSLSPDGGTEAFF. The CDR3 region has the DNA TGTGCCAGCAGTTTATCACCCGACGGTGGTACTGAAGCTTTCTTT.

The sample holds a few counts of this clone. The same CDR3 arises from other DNA sequences in this sample as well. The V gene is TRBV7-3, the J gene TRBJ1-2; D is uncertain. Between the trimmed V and J ends, which lost 0 bases and 5 bases, there was a span of 7 bases. The CDR3 covers 13 residues. Per germline, CDR1 SGHTA and CDR2 FQGTGA. DNA of the CDR3: TGTGCCAGCAGCTTAACGGGTGGTTATGGCTACACCTTC. This codes for CASSLTGGYGYTF.

The V call is TRBV29-1, the J call TRBJ2-1, with D perhaps given as TRBD1 or TRBD2 (5 bases each). The V and J ends lost 4 bases and 8 bases respectively, with 18 bases between them. Germline V gene data show CDR1 as SQVTM and CDR2 as ANQGSEA. The CDR3 covers 14 residues. The CDR3 region has the DNA TGCAGCGTTGTGGGGACGCGGCAGAGGGATGAGCAGTTCTTC. This codes for CSVVGTRQRDEQFF.

V is TRBV10-1 and J is TRBJ2-1; D tentatively reads TRBD1 or TRBD2 (6 bases each). Germline V gene data show CDR1 as WNHNN and CDR2 as SYGVQD (reference sequence). CDR3 length: 16 amino acids. The ends were cut back, 9 bases at V and 2 bases at J, with 20 bases in the middle. CDR3 nucleotide sequence: TGCGCCAGAAGGGAGGTGGGGGCGGTGACCTACAATGAGCAGTTCTTC. Translating gives CARREVGAVTYNEQFF.

The chain uses TRBV30 and TRBJ2-5; D remains unclear. Trimming took 2 bases from V and 5 from J, leaving 9 bases between them. The CDR3 totals 12 residues. Germline V gene sequence: CDR1 GTSNPN, CDR2 SVGIG (reference sequence). The CDR3 DNA reads TGTGCCTGGAGTATTTTTTGGGAGACCCAGTACTTC. Its protein is CAWSIFWETQYF. Combining the CDR3 with reference TRBV30 and TRBJ2-5 gives the whole variable domain SQTIHQWPATLVQPVGSPLSLECTVEGTSNPNLYWYRQAAGRGLQLLFYSVGIGQISSEVPQNLSASRPQDRQFILSSKKLLLSDSGFYLCAWSIFWETQYFGPGTRLLVL.

This rearrangement joins TRBV19 to TRBJ2-3, with 7 bases aligning to TRBD1. The CDR3 runs 18 residues. Germline assignment: CDR1 LNHDA and CDR2 SQIVND (reference sequence). J lost 8 bases, V lost 2 bases, and 19 bases had no gene match. The CDR3 bases are TGTGCCAGTAGTATATCTACCACAGGGAGAGGGGGCCAGATTACGCAGTATTTT. Its protein is CASSISTTGRGGQITQYF. The complete variable domain, with remaining parts taken from reference TRBV19 and TRBJ2-3, reads DGGITQSPKYLFRKEGQNVTLSCEQNLNHDAMYWYRQDPGQGLRLIYYSQIVNDFQKGDIAEGYSVSREKKESFPLTVTSAQKNPTAFYLCASSISTTGRGGQITQYFGPGTRLTVL.

The chain couples TRBV27 to TRBJ2-7, with 7 bases identical to TRBD1. V lost 2 bases, J lost 1 base, and 5 bases stayed unmatched. The CDR3 is 15 amino acids. Germline V gene data show CDR1 as MNHEY and CDR2 as SMNVEV (reference sequence). As DNA, the CDR3 is TGTGCCAGCAGTTTACTTTCACAGGGGTCCTACGAGCAGTACTTC. Its protein is CASSLLSQGSYEQYF.

As regards this clone: Other DNA sequences in the same sample also yield this CDR3. The chain combines TRBV5-1 with TRBJ2-1; D not resolved. The length of the CDR3 is 14 residues. V was cut by 0 bases and J by 0 bases, with 4 bases left in between. Germline loops: CDR1 SGHRS, CDR2 YFSETQ. DNA for the CDR3: TGCGCCAGCAGCTTGGAAGCCTCCTACAATGAGCAGTTCTTC. This codes for CASSLEASYNEQFF.

This sequence joins TRBV5-1 and TRBJ2-7, with D possibly TRBD2 on 6 matching bases. This CDR3 comprises 16 residues. Trimming took 4 bases from V and 3 from J, leaving 20 bases between them. Germline CDR1 is SGHRS and CDR2 is YFSETQ. This CDR3 reads CASSPGFYLRGYEQYF. DNA of the CDR3: TGCGCCAGCAGCCCCGGTTTTTACTTGCGGGGCTACGAGCAGTACTTC.

J is TRBJ2-3 and V is TRBV10-2; 7 bases align to TRBD2. CDR1 is WSHSY, CDR2 SAAADI, per germline. The V segment lost 8 bases and the J segment 1 base; nucleotides outside the gene matches: 6. The CDR3 is made up of 14 amino acids. Here the CDR3 reads CASEVGGGTDTQYF. CDR3 nucleotide sequence: TGCGCCAGCGAGGTGGGAGGGGGCACAGATACGCAGTATTTT.